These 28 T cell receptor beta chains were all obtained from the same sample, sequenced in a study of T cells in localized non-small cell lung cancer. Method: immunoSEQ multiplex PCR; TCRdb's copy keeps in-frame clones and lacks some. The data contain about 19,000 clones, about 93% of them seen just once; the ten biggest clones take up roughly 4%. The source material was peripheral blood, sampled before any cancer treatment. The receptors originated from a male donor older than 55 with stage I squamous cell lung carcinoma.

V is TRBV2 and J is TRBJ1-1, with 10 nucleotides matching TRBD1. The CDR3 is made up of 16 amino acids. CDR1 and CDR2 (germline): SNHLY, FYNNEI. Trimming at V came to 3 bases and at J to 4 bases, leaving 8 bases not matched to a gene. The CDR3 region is CASSDAGTGVGTEAFF. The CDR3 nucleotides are TGTGCCAGCAGTGATGCCGGGACAGGGGTTGGCACTGAAGCTTTCTTT.

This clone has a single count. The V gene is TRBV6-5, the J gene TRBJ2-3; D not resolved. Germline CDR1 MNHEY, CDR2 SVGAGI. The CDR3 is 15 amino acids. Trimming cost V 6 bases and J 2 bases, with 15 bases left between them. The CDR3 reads CASRVGARATDTQYF. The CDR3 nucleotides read TGTGCCAGCAGGGTTGGAGCTCGAGCCACAGATACGCAGTATTTT.

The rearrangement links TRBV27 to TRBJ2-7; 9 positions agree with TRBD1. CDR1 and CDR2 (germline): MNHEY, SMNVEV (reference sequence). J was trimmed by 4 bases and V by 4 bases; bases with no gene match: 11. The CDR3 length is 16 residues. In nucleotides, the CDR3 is TGTGCCAGCAGTTACCACGGCTCGACAGGGGGGTACGAGCAGTACTTC. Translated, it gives CASSYHGSTGGYEQYF.

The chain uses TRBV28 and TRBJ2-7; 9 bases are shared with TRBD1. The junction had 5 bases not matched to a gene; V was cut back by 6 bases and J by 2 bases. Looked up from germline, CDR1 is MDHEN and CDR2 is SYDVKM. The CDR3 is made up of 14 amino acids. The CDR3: CASSSGTGPYEQYF. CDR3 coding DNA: TGTGCCAGCAGCTCCGGGACAGGGCCCTACGAGCAGTACTTC.

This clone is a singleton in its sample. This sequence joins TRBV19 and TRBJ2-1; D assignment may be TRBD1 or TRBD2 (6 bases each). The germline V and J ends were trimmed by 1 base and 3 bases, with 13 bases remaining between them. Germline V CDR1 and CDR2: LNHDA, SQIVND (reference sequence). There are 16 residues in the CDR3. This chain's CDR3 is CASSIVGGRLYNEQFF. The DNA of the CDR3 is TGTGCCAGTAGTATAGTAGGGGGGAGACTCTACAATGAGCAGTTCTTC.

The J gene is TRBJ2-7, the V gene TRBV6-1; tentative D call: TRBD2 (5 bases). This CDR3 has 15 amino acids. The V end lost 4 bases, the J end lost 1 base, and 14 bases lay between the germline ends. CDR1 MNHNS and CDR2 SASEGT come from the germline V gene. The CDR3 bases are TGTGCCAGCAGTGTTATCCCCGGGATGTCCTACGAGCAGTACTTC. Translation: CASSVIPGMSYEQYF.

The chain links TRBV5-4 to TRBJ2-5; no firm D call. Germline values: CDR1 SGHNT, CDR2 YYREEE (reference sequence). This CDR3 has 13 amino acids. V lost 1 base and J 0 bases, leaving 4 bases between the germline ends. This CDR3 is CASSLRDQETQYF. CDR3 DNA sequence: TGTGCCAGCAGCTTGAGAGACCAAGAGACCCAGTACTTC.

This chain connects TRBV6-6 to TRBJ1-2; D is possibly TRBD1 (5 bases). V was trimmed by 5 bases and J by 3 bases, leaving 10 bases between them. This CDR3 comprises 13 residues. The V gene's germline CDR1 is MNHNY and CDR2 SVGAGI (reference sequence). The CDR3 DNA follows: TGTGCCAGCAGTAGGGACCTCTACTATGGCTACACCTTC. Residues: CASSRDLYYGYTF.

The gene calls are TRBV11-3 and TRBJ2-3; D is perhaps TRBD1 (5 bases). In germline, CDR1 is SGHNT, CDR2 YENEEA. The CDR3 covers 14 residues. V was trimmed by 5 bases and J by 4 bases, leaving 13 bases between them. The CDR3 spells CASSQGRVADTQYF. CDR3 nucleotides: TGTGCCAGCAGCCAGGGCCGGGTTGCAGATACGCAGTATTTT.

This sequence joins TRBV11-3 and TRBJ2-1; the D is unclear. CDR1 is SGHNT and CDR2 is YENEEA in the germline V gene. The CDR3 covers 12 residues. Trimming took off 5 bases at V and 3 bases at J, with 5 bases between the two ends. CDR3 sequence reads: CASSRNYNEQFF. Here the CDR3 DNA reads TGTGCCAGCAGCCGGAACTACAATGAGCAGTTCTTC.

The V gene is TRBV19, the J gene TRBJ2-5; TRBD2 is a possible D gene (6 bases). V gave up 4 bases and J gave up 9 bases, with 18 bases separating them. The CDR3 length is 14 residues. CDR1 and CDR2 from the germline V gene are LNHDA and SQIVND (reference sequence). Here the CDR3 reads CASSTRRAEGAQYF. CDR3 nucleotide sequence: TGTGCCAGTAGTACAAGGAGGGCTGAAGGGGCCCAGTACTTC.

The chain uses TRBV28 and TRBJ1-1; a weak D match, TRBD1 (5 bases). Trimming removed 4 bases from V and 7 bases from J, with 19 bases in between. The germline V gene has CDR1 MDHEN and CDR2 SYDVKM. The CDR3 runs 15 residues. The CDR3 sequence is CASSSKHGGRVEAFF. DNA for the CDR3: TGTGCCAGCAGTTCTAAGCATGGGGGACGGGTTGAAGCTTTCTTT.

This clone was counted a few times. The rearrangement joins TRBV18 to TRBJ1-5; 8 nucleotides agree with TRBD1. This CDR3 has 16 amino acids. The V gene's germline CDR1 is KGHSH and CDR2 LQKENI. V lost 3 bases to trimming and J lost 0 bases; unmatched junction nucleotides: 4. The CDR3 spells CASSPQGASSNQPQHF. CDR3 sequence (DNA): TGTGCCAGCTCACCGCAGGGGGCGAGTAGCAATCAGCCCCAGCATTTT.

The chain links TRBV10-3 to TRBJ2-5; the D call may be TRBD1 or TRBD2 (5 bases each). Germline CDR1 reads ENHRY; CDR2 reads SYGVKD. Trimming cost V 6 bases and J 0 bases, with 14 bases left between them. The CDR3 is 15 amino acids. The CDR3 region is CAISARGQNQETQYF. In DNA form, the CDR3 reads TGTGCCATCAGCGCCCGGGGCCAGAACCAAGAGACCCAGTACTTC.

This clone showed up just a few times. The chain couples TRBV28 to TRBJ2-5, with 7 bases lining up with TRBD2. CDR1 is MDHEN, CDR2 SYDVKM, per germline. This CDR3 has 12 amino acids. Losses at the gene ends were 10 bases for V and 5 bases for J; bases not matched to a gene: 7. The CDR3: CATKRGWETQYF. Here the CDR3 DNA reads TGTGCCACCAAGCGGGGATGGGAGACCCAGTACTTC.

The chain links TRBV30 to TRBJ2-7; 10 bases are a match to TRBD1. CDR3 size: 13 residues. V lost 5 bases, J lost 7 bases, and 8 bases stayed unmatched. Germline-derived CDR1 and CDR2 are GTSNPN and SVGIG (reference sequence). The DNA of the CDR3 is TGTGCCTGGGCAGGGACAGGGGTTGGGGAGCAGTACTTC. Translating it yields CAWAGTGVGEQYF.

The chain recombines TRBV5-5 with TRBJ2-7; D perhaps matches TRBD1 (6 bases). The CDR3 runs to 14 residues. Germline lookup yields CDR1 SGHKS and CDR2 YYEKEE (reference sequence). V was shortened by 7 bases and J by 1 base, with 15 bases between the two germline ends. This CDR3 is CASCPRDNSYEQYF. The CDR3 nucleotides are TGTGCCAGCTGCCCACGGGACAATTCCTACGAGCAGTACTTC.

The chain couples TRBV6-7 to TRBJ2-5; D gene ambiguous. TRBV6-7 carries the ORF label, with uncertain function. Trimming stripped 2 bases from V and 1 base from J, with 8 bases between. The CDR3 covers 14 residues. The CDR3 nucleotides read TGTGCCAGCAGTTACGGCCCAACCCAAGAGACCCAGTACTTC. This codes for CASSYGPTQETQYF.

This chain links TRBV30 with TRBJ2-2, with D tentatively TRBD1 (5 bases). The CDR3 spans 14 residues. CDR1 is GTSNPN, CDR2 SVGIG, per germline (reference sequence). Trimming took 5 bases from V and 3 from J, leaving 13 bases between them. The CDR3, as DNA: TGTGCCTGGGCCCGAGACAGCTACACCGGGGAGCTGTTTTTT. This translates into CAWARDSYTGELFF.

Written as DNA, the CDR3 is TGTGCCAGTAGTATCGAGACGGCCTCCTATCAGCCCCAGCATTTT. It is translated as CASSIETASYQPQHF. The rearrangement uses TRBV19 and TRBJ1-5; no reliable D call. The CDR3 sequence is 15 residues long. Germline lookup yields CDR1 LNHDA and CDR2 SQIVND (reference sequence). V was trimmed by 3 bases and J by 5 bases, leaving 14 bases between them.

The CDR3 DNA is TGTGCCAGCAGCCGAGGGGGGGTCTCCTACAATGAGCAGTTCTTC. Encoded protein: CASSRGGVSYNEQFF. The chain couples TRBV11-3 to TRBJ2-1; D perhaps matches TRBD2 (7 bases). From germline, CDR1 is SGHNT and CDR2 YENEEA. Trimming left V 5 bases short and J 0 bases short, with 11 bases between. This CDR3 spans 15 amino acids.

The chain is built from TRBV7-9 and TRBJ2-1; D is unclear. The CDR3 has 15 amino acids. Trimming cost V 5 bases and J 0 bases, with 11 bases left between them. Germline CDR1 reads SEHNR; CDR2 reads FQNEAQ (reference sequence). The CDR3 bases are TGTGCCAGCAGCCAGACCCTCAGCTCCTACAATGAGCAGTTCTTC. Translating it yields CASSQTLSSYNEQFF.

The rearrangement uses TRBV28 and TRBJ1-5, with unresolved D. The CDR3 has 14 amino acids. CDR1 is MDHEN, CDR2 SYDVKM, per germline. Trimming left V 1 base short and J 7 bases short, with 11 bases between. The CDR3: CASSLLEGRQPQHF. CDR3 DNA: TGTGCCAGCAGTTTATTGGAAGGGCGGCAGCCCCAGCATTTT.

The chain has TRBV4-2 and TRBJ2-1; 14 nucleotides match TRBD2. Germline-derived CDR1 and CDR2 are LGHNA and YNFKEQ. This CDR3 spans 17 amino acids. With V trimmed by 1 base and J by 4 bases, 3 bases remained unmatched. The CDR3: CASSQAGLAGGYNEQFF. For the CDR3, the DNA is TGTGCCAGCAGCCAAGCCGGACTAGCGGGAGGATACAATGAGCAGTTCTTC.

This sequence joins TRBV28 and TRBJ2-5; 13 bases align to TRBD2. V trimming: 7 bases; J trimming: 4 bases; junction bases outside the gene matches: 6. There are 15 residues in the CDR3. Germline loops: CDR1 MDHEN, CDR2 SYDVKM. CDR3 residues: CASTQGLAGVETQYF. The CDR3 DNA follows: TGTGCCAGCACCCAAGGACTAGCGGGAGTAGAGACCCAGTACTTC.

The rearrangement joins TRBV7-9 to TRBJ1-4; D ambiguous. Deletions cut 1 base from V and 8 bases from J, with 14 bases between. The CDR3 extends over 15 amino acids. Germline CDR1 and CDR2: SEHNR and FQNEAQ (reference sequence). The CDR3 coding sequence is TGTGCCAGCAGCTTAGATGGAGGGCCTGGAGAAAAACTGTTTTTT. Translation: CASSLDGGPGEKLFF.

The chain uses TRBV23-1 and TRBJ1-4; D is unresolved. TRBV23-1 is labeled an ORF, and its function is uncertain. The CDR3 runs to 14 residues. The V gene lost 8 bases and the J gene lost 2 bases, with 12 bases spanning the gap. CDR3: CASRLIGTNEKLFF. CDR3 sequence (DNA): TGCGCCAGCCGTTTGATTGGGACTAATGAAAAACTGTTTTTT.

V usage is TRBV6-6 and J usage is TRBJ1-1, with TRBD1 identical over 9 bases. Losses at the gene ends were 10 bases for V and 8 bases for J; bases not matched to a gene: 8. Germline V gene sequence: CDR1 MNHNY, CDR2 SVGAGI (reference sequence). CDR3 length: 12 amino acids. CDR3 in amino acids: CATSTGGREAFF. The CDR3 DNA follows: TGTGCCACCTCAACAGGGGGCCGAGAAGCTTTCTTT.